This T cell receptor beta chain was identified during a study of T cell responses to AZD1222 COVID-19 vaccine. General study findings and limits: A reported finding is that nearly half of spike-specific TCRs target unmutated variant regions. Of the AZD1222 recipients, only 5 or 6 were seropositive at baseline.

V lost 10 bases and J 3 bases, leaving 10 bases between the germline ends. The CDR3 consists of 12 residues. Germline V lookup: CDR1 MDHEN, CDR2 SYDVKM. The data were produced by immunoSEQ multiplex PCR, yet TCRdb's version contains in-frame clones alone and is incomplete. This sample carries fewer than 300,000 clones, over 90% of them seen once, and the ten largest clones take roughly 0.6%. Comments on this clone: Its target is not known.

The source was peripheral blood, collected on day 0 of AZD1222 vaccination. The J gene is TRBJ2-4, the V gene TRBV28; D remains unclear. This clonotype was obtained from an adult in good health. CDR3 protein: CATGWGKNIQYF. Written as DNA, the CDR3 is TGTGCCACCGGGTGGGGCAAAAACATTCAGTACTTC.